This is a list of T cell receptor beta chains from one sample in a study of blood T cell repertoires in COVID-19. The protocol was immunoSEQ multiplex PCR, while the TCRdb copy is restricted to in-frame clones and leaves out a portion. The table shows about 250,000 clones, with 80% to 85% occurring only once. Sequencing was carried out using peripheral blood. The receptors were sampled from a man aged 50-59 years with active or convalescent COVID-19. Each CDR3 is given with its conserved first and last residue. The order of the fields is V gene, D gene, J gene, clone size, CDR3 protein, CDR3 DNA. D genes are given only for firm matches. Only some rows state a clone size, as once, few, many or a class for expanded clones.

V: TRBV4-1; D: TRBD1; J: TRBJ1-2; size: -; CDR3: CASSQGTQGARGYTF; DNA: TGCGCCAGCAGCCAAGGCACACAGGGGGCAAGAGGCTACACCTTC
V: TRBV5-6; D: -; J: TRBJ1-5; size: -; CDR3: CASSLAGKTSSNQPQHF; DNA: TGTGCCAGCAGCTTGGCGGGGAAGACTAGTAGCAATCAGCCCCAGCATTTT
V: TRBV6-5; D: TRBD2; J: TRBJ2-1; size: -; CDR3: CASRDSGGAYNEQFF; DNA: TGTGCCAGCAGGGATAGCGGGGGGGCCTACAATGAGCAGTTCTTC
V: TRBV2; D: -; J: TRBJ1-5; size: -; CDR3: CASRPDGGYSNQPQHF; DNA: TGTGCCAGCAGACCGGACGGGGGGTATAGCAATCAGCCCCAGCATTTT
V: TRBV7-2; D: TRBD2; J: TRBJ2-1; size: -; CDR3: CASSGGTSRYNEQFF; DNA: TGTGCCAGCAGCGGAGGGACTAGTCGTTACAATGAGCAGTTCTTC
V: TRBV15; D: TRBD2; J: TRBJ2-3; size: -; CDR3: CATSRDLGQRGARTDTQYF; DNA: TGTGCCACCAGCAGAGATCTGGGCCAGCGGGGGGCCCGCACAGATACGCAGTATTTT
V: TRBV15; D: -; J: TRBJ2-5; size: once; CDR3: CATSRDPRKETQYF; DNA: TGTGCCACCAGCAGAGATCCCAGGAAAGAGACCCAGTACTTC
V: TRBV2; D: TRBD1; J: TRBJ2-1; size: -; CDR3: CASSWTGGGNEQFF; DNA: TGTGCCAGCAGTTGGACAGGGGGCGGGAATGAGCAGTTCTTC
V: TRBV3-1/TRBV3-2; D: -; J: TRBJ2-3; size: -; CDR3: CASSQDSEPAGDTQYF; DNA: TGTGCCAGCAGCCAAGACAGCGAGCCGGCGGGAGATACGCAGTATTTT
V: TRBV19; D: TRBD1; J: TRBJ2-7; size: few; CDR3: CASSSDRGKEEQYF; DNA: TGTGCCAGTAGTTCCGACAGGGGTAAGGAGGAGCAGTACTTC
V: TRBV25-1; D: TRBD1; J: TRBJ2-1; size: -; CDR3: CASSEGTGVYNEQFF; DNA: TGTGCCAGCAGTGAGGGGACAGGGGTCTACAATGAGCAGTTCTTC
V: TRBV7-2; D: TRBD1; J: TRBJ1-4; size: -; CDR3: CASSIGTGNEKLFF; DNA: TGTGCCAGCAGCATTGGGACAGGGAATGAAAAACTGTTTTTT
V: TRBV19; D: TRBD1; J: TRBJ1-1; size: -; CDR3: CASTQGAATEAFF; DNA: TGTGCCAGTACCCAGGGGGCAGCGACTGAAGCTTTCTTT
V: TRBV2; D: TRBD1; J: TRBJ2-5; size: -; CDR3: CASSTGTAQETQYF; DNA: TGTGCCAGCAGTACCGGGACAGCCCAAGAGACCCAGTACTTC
V: TRBV19; D: -; J: TRBJ2-5; size: once; CDR3: CASSPGRGETQYF; DNA: TGTGCCAGTAGTCCGGGGCGGGGAGAGACCCAGTACTTC
V: TRBV5-5; D: TRBD1; J: TRBJ2-7; size: many; CDR3: CASSLEGTGLSEQYF; DNA: TGTGCCAGCAGCTTGGAGGGGACAGGGTTGAGCGAGCAGTACTTC
V: TRBV29-1; D: -; J: TRBJ2-7; size: -; CDR3: CSVERSGPPYEQYF; DNA: TGCAGCGTTGAACGGTCAGGCCCACCCTACGAGCAGTACTTC
V: TRBV10-3; D: TRBD1; J: TRBJ1-2; size: -; CDR3: CAIRWWDRGHYGYTF; DNA: TGTGCCATCCGATGGTGGGACAGGGGCCACTATGGCTACACCTTC
V: TRBV30; D: TRBD1; J: TRBJ1-5; size: once; CDR3: CAWSLQGGQPQHF; DNA: TGTGCCTGGAGTCTCCAAGGGGGCCAGCCCCAGCATTTT
V: TRBV10-3; D: TRBD1; J: TRBJ1-2; size: -; CDR3: CAGQGDKDGYTF; DNA: TGTGCCGGGCAGGGGGACAAGGATGGCTACACCTTC
V: TRBV30; D: TRBD1; J: TRBJ1-5; size: few; CDR3: CAWSGTGANQPQHF; DNA: TGTGCCTGGAGTGGGACAGGGGCCAATCAGCCCCAGCATTTT
V: TRBV4-2; D: TRBD2; J: TRBJ2-3; size: once; CDR3: CASSQDAGVSTDTQYF; DNA: TGTGCCAGCAGCCAAGATGCGGGGGTCAGCACAGATACGCAGTATTTT
V: TRBV6-5; D: -; J: TRBJ1-4; size: -; CDR3: CASSSRGGYNEKLFF; DNA: TGTGCCAGCAGTTCCCGGGGGGGGTATAATGAAAAACTGTTTTTT
V: TRBV14; D: TRBD1; J: TRBJ1-2; size: -; CDR3: CASSQDRGAYGYTF; DNA: TGTGCCAGCAGCCAGGACAGGGGCGCCTATGGCTACACCTTC
V: TRBV27; D: -; J: TRBJ2-1; size: -; CDR3: CASSSTLQGNEQFF; DNA: TGTGCCAGCAGTTCAACGTTACAGGGTAATGAGCAGTTCTTC
V: TRBV2; D: -; J: TRBJ2-2; size: -; CDR3: CASSWDSTNTGELFF; DNA: TGTGCCAGCAGCTGGGACTCGACGAACACCGGGGAGCTGTTTTTT
V: TRBV6-5; D: -; J: TRBJ1-1; size: -; CDR3: CASSFSSRRNTEAFF; DNA: TGTGCCAGCAGTTTCTCGTCGAGAAGGAACACTGAAGCTTTCTTT
V: TRBV19; D: -; J: TRBJ1-1; size: -; CDR3: CASSRPQETSTEAFF; DNA: TGTGCCAGTAGTCGACCCCAGGAAACCTCCACTGAAGCTTTCTTT